Below, 22 T cell receptor beta chains from the same sample are listed, as sequenced in a study of blood T cell repertoires in COVID-19. Data came from immunoSEQ multiplex PCR; TCRdb stores just in-frame clones and leaves some out. Of 190,000 or so clones in the sample, about nine tenths were seen once. Sequenced: PBMCs or T cells enriched from blood (not recorded which). These TCRs come from a woman aged 30 to 39 who had recovered from COVID-19.

V is TRBV24-1 and J is TRBJ2-5; D unclear. The V gene's germline CDR1 is KGHDR and CDR2 SFDVKD. V lost 6 bases to trimming and J lost 0 bases, with 10 bases between them. The CDR3 runs to 14 residues. The CDR3 sequence: CATSRGVYQETQYF. In DNA, the CDR3 is TGTGCCACCAGTAGAGGCGTATACCAAGAGACCCAGTACTTC.

This chain joins TRBV7-2 and TRBJ1-6, with D hard to call. The CDR3 covers 17 residues. Looked up from germline, CDR1 is SGHTA and CDR2 is FQGNSA. Trimming removed 5 bases at V and 0 bases at J, with 14 bases between. The CDR3 DNA is TGTGCCAGCAGCCGGATACCCACGGGCTCCTATAATTCACCCCTCCACTTT. It yields the protein CASSRIPTGSYNSPLHF.

The chain joins TRBV18 to TRBJ1-1; D gene uncertain. The CDR3 is 14 residues long. The V and J ends lost 2 bases and 1 base respectively, with 8 bases between them. Germline V lookup: CDR1 KGHSH, CDR2 LQKENI. CDR3: CASSPNRGNTEAFF. The CDR3 DNA follows: TGTGCCAGCTCACCAAATAGAGGGAACACTGAAGCTTTCTTT. The complete variable domain, with remaining parts taken from reference TRBV18 and TRBJ1-1, reads NAGVMQNPRHLVRRRGQEARLRCSPMKGHSHVYWYRQLPEEGLKFMVYLQKENIIDESGMPKERFSAEFPKEGPSILRIQQVVRGDSAAYFCASSPNRGNTEAFFGQGTRLTVV.

The rearrangement joins TRBV5-6 to TRBJ1-2; 7 bases are shared with TRBD1. The CDR3 loop spans 13 amino acids. Germline V lookup: CDR1 SGHDT, CDR2 YYEEEE. J gave up 2 bases and V 10 bases, and 8 bases lay outside the gene matches. CDR3: CAGDSPDNYGYTF. CDR3 bases: TGTGCCGGGGACAGTCCGGACAACTATGGCTACACCTTC.

The chain joins TRBV7-8 to TRBJ1-2; TRBD1 might be the D (6 bases). V shed 5 bases and J shed 5 bases, with 15 bases lying between them. This CDR3 contains 14 residues. The V gene's germline CDR1 is SGHVS and CDR2 FQNEAQ. CDR3 in amino acids: CASSRGGQLYGYTF. CDR3 nucleotides: TGTGCCAGCAGCCGAGGGGGACAACTATATGGCTACACCTTC.

The CDR3, as DNA: TGTGCCAGCAGCCTAGGACTAGCGGAGCTTAACAATGAGCAGTTCTTC. It translates to CASSLGLAELNNEQFF. The V gene is TRBV11-3, the J gene TRBJ2-1, with 10 bases lining up with TRBD2. Germline V CDR1 and CDR2: SGHNT, YENEEA. V shed 5 bases and J 5 bases; nucleotides not matched to a gene: 9. CDR3 length equals 16 residues.

V gene TRBV12-5 combines with J gene TRBJ1-1; possible D gene TRBD1, 5 bases. Trimming removed 7 bases at V and 5 bases at J, with 8 bases between. The CDR3 has 11 residues. Per germline, CDR1 LGHNT and CDR2 FRNRAP. The CDR3 DNA follows: TGTGCTAGTGCCCGGGGGACTGAAGCTTTCTTT. It encodes CASARGTEAFF.

The chain has TRBV7-9 and TRBJ1-4, with D unclear. The CDR3 is 15 residues long. Germline values: CDR1 SEHNR, CDR2 FQNEAQ (reference sequence). The V end was cut by 4 bases, the J end by 0 bases, with 9 bases between. CDR3 nucleotide sequence: TGTGCCAGCAGCTCCGGAGCTGCAACTAATGAAAAACTGTTTTTT. Amino acids: CASSSGAATNEKLFF.

This clone was counted a few times. This chain uses TRBV3-1 (or the pseudogene TRBV3-2) with TRBJ2-7; 7 nucleotides align to TRBD1. The CDR3 contains 12 residues. Trimming at V came to 5 bases and at J to 7 bases, leaving 5 bases not matched to a gene. Germline CDR1 LGHDT, CDR2 YNNKEL (reference sequence). CDR3 sequence (DNA): TGTGCCAGCAGCTCACAGGGGTGGGAGCAGTACTTC. Translated, it gives CASSSQGWEQYF.

The chain combines TRBV2 with TRBJ1-1; D possibly corresponds to TRBD1 (5 bases). This CDR3 region has 15 residues. V lost 2 bases to trimming and J lost 6 bases, with 16 bases between them. Looked up from germline, CDR1 is SNHLY and CDR2 is FYNNEI. The DNA for the CDR3 is TGTGCCAGCAGTGAACGTATTCAGGGAATTTCTGAAGCTTTCTTT. It codes for CASSERIQGISEAFF.

This clone was found once. The J gene is TRBJ2-7, the V gene TRBV7-9; 12 nucleotides agree with TRBD1. This CDR3 region has 16 residues. Germline V gives CDR1 SEHNR, CDR2 FQNEAQ (reference sequence). The ends lost 4 bases at V and 3 bases at J; junction bases unmatched: 7. The CDR3 is CASSSTGTGGIYEQYF. For the CDR3, the DNA is TGTGCCAGCAGCTCCACCGGGACAGGGGGCATCTACGAGCAGTACTTC.

The chain couples TRBV30 to TRBJ1-1, with 7 bases that match TRBD1. Per germline, CDR1 GTSNPN and CDR2 SVGIG (reference sequence). There are 13 residues in the CDR3. The V gene end was trimmed by 1 base and the J gene end by 6 bases; junction bases not matched to a gene: 5. The CDR3 sequence: CAWSAGTVAEAFF. In DNA form, the CDR3 reads TGTGCCTGGAGTGCTGGGACAGTCGCTGAAGCTTTCTTT.

The genes are TRBV19 and TRBJ1-1; TRBD1 might be the D (5 bases). Germline-derived CDR1 and CDR2 are LNHDA and SQIVND (reference sequence). The length of the CDR3 is 13 residues. V was cut by 6 bases and J by 2 bases, with 10 bases left in between. CDR3 loop: CASSVTVNTEAFF. CDR3 nucleotide sequence: TGTGCCAGTAGCGTGACAGTAAACACTGAAGCTTTCTTT. The entire variable domain, with the rest obtained from reference TRBV19 and TRBJ1-1, is as follows: DGGITQSPKYLFRKEGQNVTLSCEQNLNHDAMYWYRQDPGQGLRLIYYSQIVNDFQKGDIAEGYSVSREKKESFPLTVTSAQKNPTAFYLCASSVTVNTEAFFGQGTRLTVV.

The V and J genes are TRBV28 and TRBJ2-1; 7 bases map to TRBD2. Germline V gene lookup returns CDR1 MDHEN and CDR2 SYDVKM. The CDR3 runs 16 residues. Trimming took 5 bases from V and 5 from J; bases not matched to a gene: 12. The CDR3 DNA follows: TGTGCCAGCAGTGGGGGGGTCCTAGGTCGGAACAATGAGCAGTTCTTC. This encodes CASSGGVLGRNNEQFF.

The chain carries TRBV5-6 and TRBJ2-1; D is undetermined. The germline gives CDR1 SGHDT, CDR2 YYEEEE. Deletions cut 4 bases from V and 7 bases from J, with 6 bases between. The CDR3 has 11 amino acids. The CDR3 region has the DNA TGTGCCAGCAGCACGCTAAATGAGCAGTTCTTC. Translated: CASSTLNEQFF. Looking up the rest from reference TRBV5-6 and TRBJ2-1 gives the full variable domain: DAGVTQSPTHLIKTRGQQVTLRCSPKSGHDTVSWYQQALGQGPQFIFQYYEEEERQRGNFPDRFSGHQFPNYSSELNVNALLLGDSALYLCASSTLNEQFFGPGTRLTVL.

The chain links TRBV12-5 to TRBJ2-1; TRBD2 might be the D (6 bases). Germline CDR1 reads LGHNT; CDR2 reads FRNRAP. V lost 7 bases and J lost 3, with 7 bases in between. The CDR3 has 12 residues. CDR3 nucleotides: TGTGCTAGTGCCGGGGGCTACAATGAGCAGTTCTTC. Translation: CASAGGYNEQFF.

The rearrangement uses TRBV30 and TRBJ1-4; D gene unclear. The CDR3 consists of 15 residues. Trimming cost V 2 bases and J 0 bases, with 10 bases left between them. Germline V gene sequence: CDR1 GTSNPN, CDR2 SVGIG (reference sequence). CDR3 protein: CAWSSRKSTNEKLFF. The CDR3 DNA sequence: TGTGCCTGGAGTAGCCGAAAGTCAACTAATGAAAAACTGTTTTTT.

The V call is TRBV5-6, the J call TRBJ1-1; 10 bases are shared with TRBD1. Germline V gene lookup returns CDR1 SGHDT and CDR2 YYEEEE. The ends lost 4 bases at V and 3 bases at J; junction bases unmatched: 9. The CDR3 has 16 amino acids. CDR3 loop: CASSPGTGVSYTEAFF. The CDR3 DNA sequence: TGTGCCAGCAGCCCCGGGACAGGGGTCTCTTACACTGAAGCTTTCTTT. The whole variable domain, remainder taken from reference TRBV5-6 and TRBJ1-1, is DAGVTQSPTHLIKTRGQQVTLRCSPKSGHDTVSWYQQALGQGPQFIFQYYEEEERQRGNFPDRFSGHQFPNYSSELNVNALLLGDSALYLCASSPGTGVSYTEAFFGQGTRLTVV.

The table lists this clone with a count of one. This chain uses TRBV30 with TRBJ1-6; perhaps TRBD1 as D (6 bases). Trimming removed 0 bases from V and 6 bases from J, with 6 bases in between. Germline V CDR1 and CDR2: GTSNPN, SVGIG (reference sequence). The CDR3 loop spans 13 amino acids. The CDR3 sequence: CAWSVQGNSPLHF. Here the CDR3 DNA reads TGTGCCTGGAGTGTACAGGGTAATTCACCCCTCCACTTT.

To note about this clone: Relative to the germline gene, one junction end is altered; a read error may explain this. The chain couples TRBV7-7 to TRBJ2-1; 10 bases match TRBD2. Germline CDR1 reads SSHAT; CDR2 reads FNYEAQ (reference sequence). The CDR3 length is 16 residues. The CDR3 DNA reads TGTGCTAGCAGCCCCACTAGCGGGGCCTCCTACAATGAGCAGTTCTTC. It yields the protein CASSPTSGASYNEQFF. Looking up the rest from reference TRBV7-7 and TRBJ2-1 gives the full variable domain: GAGVSQSPRYKVTKRGQDVTLRCDPISSHATLYWYQQALGQGPEFLTYFNYEAQPDKSGLPSDRFSAERPEGSISTLTIQRTEQRDSAMYRCASSPTSGASYNEQFFGPGTRLTVL.

The chain uses TRBV19 and TRBJ2-1; 12 positions match TRBD2. V lost 3 bases, J lost 3 bases, and 0 bases stayed unmatched. Germline-derived CDR1 and CDR2 are LNHDA and SQIVND (reference sequence). The CDR3 extends over 15 amino acids. CDR3 DNA: TGTGCCAGTAGTATGACTAGCGGGAGCTACAATGAGCAGTTCTTC. Its protein product is CASSMTSGSYNEQFF.

This chain links TRBV15 with TRBJ2-2; a weak D match, TRBD2 (6 bases). The CDR3 loop spans 14 amino acids. With 5 bases removed from V and 0 bases from J, the gap between germline ends came to 7 bases. Germline V gene lookup returns CDR1 LNHNV and CDR2 YYDKDF (reference sequence). CDR3 nucleotides: TGTGCCACCAGCCGGGACTCGAACACCGGGGAGCTGTTTTTT. This encodes CATSRDSNTGELFF.